This T cell receptor beta chain appears in the sequencing data of a study of blood T cell repertoires in COVID-19. The CDR3 is 15 residues long. Trimming removed 0 bases from V and 11 bases from J, with 19 bases in between. The germline gives CDR1 MGHRA, CDR2 YSYEKL. TCRdb's copy holds only in-frame clones and misses some; the assay was immunoSEQ multiplex PCR. The sample shows 150,000 to 200,000 clones, less than 90% of them seen only once. The clonotype originates from a human donor with acute COVID-19. The donor label of this sample is uncertain. Sequences were obtained from PBMCs or T cells enriched from blood (not recorded which). The rearrangement uses TRBV4-1 and TRBJ1-1, with D perhaps TRBD1 (5 bases). The chain's CDR3 is CASSQEAPRDPAAFF. CDR3 nucleotide sequence: TGCGCCAGCAGCCAAGAAGCCCCCAGGGATCCGGCGGCTTTCTTT.